One and the same sample provided the 25 T cell receptor beta chains below, sequenced in a study of blood T cell repertoires in COVID-19. Profiling relied on immunoSEQ multiplex PCR, and the TCRdb table lists in-frame clones only, not all of them. The sample yields about 280,000 clones, 85% to 90% seen once. The sequencing sample was made of peripheral blood. The receptors come from a woman aged 25-40 years with COVID-19, enrolled during active disease.

The V gene is TRBV12-3 or TRBV12-4, the J gene TRBJ1-3, with D unclear. V lost 10 bases and J lost 2, with 12 bases in between. This CDR3 contains 13 residues. The CDR3 loop reads CAIQDKAGNTIYF. DNA of the CDR3: TGTGCCATCCAGGATAAGGCTGGAAACACCATATATTTT.

The chain joins TRBV24-1 to TRBJ2-5; 11 bases match TRBD1. Germline-derived CDR1 and CDR2 are KGHDR and SFDVKD. Trimming removed 4 bases from V and 4 bases from J; junction bases left unmatched: 4. CDR3 length: 15 residues. CDR3 DNA sequence: TGTGCCACCAGTGACAGTGGGACAGGGGGAGAGACCCAGTACTTC. Encoded protein: CATSDSGTGGETQYF.

V is TRBV2 and J is TRBJ2-2; weak D call: TRBD2 (5 bases). There are 16 residues in the CDR3. V shed 2 bases and J shed 1 base, with 11 bases lying between them. Germline CDR1 reads SNHLY; CDR2 reads FYNNEI. This chain's CDR3 is CASSEWRVLNTGELFF. The CDR3 coding sequence is TGTGCCAGCAGTGAATGGCGGGTGCTGAACACCGGGGAGCTGTTTTTT.

This rearrangement joins TRBV4-1 to TRBJ2-3; D not certain. Deletions cut 4 bases from V and 8 bases from J, with 13 bases between. CDR1 is MGHRA and CDR2 is YSYEKL in the germline V gene. The length of the CDR3 is 13 residues. The DNA for the CDR3 is TGCGCCAGCAGCCCAAATTCCGGTTTTACGCAGTATTTT. The encoded protein is CASSPNSGFTQYF.

This clone is a singleton in its sample. The rearrangement joins TRBV19 to TRBJ2-7, with D perhaps matching TRBD1 (6 bases). The CDR3 covers 15 residues. Germline CDR1 reads LNHDA; CDR2 reads SQIVND (reference sequence). Trimming cost V 5 bases and J 1 base, with 15 bases left between them. CDR3 amino acids: CASSPAGTSSYEQYF. The CDR3 DNA follows: TGTGCCAGTAGTCCAGCCGGGACAAGTTCCTACGAGCAGTACTTC.

The V gene is TRBV7-9, the J gene TRBJ2-7, with 11 bases identical to TRBD2. The CDR3 spans 15 residues. V lost 2 bases, J lost 4 bases, and 4 bases stayed unmatched. CDR1 is SEHNR and CDR2 is FQNEAQ in the germline V gene (reference sequence). The CDR3 coding sequence is TGTGCCAGCAGCTTAACTAGCGGGGGCCTATACGAGCAGTACTTC. Translated, it gives CASSLTSGGLYEQYF.

The rearrangement links TRBV6-6 to TRBJ1-5; D gene unclear. CDR1 and CDR2 (germline): MNHNY, SVGAGI (reference sequence). V dropped 6 bases and J dropped 2 bases, with 11 bases sitting between them. CDR3 length: 14 residues. This CDR3 is CASSPDKGNQPQHF. CDR3 bases: TGTGCCAGCAGCCCCGACAAGGGCAATCAGCCCCAGCATTTT.

The CDR3 nucleotides are TGTGCCAGTAGTATCTTCAGGGTATTAGGAACAGATACGCAGTATTTT. Translating it yields CASSIFRVLGTDTQYF. The chain couples TRBV19 to TRBJ2-3, with D perhaps TRBD1 (5 bases). Trimming removed 3 bases from V and 3 bases from J, with 16 bases in between. Germline V gene sequence: CDR1 LNHDA, CDR2 SQIVND (reference sequence). The CDR3 loop spans 16 amino acids.

This clone was detected only a few times. Within the sample, other DNA sequences also encode this same CDR3. The rearrangement uses TRBV7-9 and TRBJ1-2; D might be TRBD1 (5 bases). V was cut by 3 bases and J by 6 bases, with 14 bases left in between. The length of the CDR3 is 14 residues. Looked up from germline, CDR1 is SEHNR and CDR2 is FQNEAQ (reference sequence). The DNA for the CDR3 is TGTGCCAGCAGCTTGATTTCTCAGGGAAATGGCTACACCTTC. The encoded protein is CASSLISQGNGYTF.

This rearrangement joins TRBV2 to TRBJ2-2; 8 nucleotides line up with TRBD1. The CDR3 contains 14 residues. Per germline, CDR1 SNHLY and CDR2 FYNNEI. Losses at the gene ends were 6 bases for V and 5 bases for J; bases not matched to a gene: 5. The CDR3 region has the DNA TGTGCCAGCAGGCCGGACAGGGCTACCGGGGAGCTGTTTTTT. It is translated as CASRPDRATGELFF.

There are many counts of this clone. This chain joins TRBV10-3 and TRBJ1-3; D is uncertain. V was shortened by 5 bases and J by 2 bases, with 10 bases between the two germline ends. The CDR3 is 14 amino acids. Per the germline V gene, CDR1 is ENHRY and CDR2 is SYGVKD. The DNA for the CDR3 is TGTGCCATCAGTAGCGGGTTAGCTGGAAACACCATATATTTT. Residues: CAISSGLAGNTIYF.

This rearrangement joins TRBV7-7 to TRBJ2-5; TRBD1 is a possible D gene (5 bases). Per the germline V gene, CDR1 is SSHAT and CDR2 is FNYEAQ (reference sequence). The CDR3 has 14 residues. V dropped 2 bases and J dropped 3 bases, with 10 bases sitting between them. CDR3 DNA: TGTGCCAGCAGCTTAAACCCGACAGAAGAGACCCAGTACTTC. Translating gives CASSLNPTEETQYF.

The CDR3 nucleotides read TGCAGCGTTGAAGGGGCAATAGGGGAGCTGTTTTTT. This gives the protein CSVEGAIGELFF. J is TRBJ2-2 and V is TRBV29-1, with D hard to call. Germline CDR1 is SQVTM and CDR2 is ANQGSEA. This CDR3 spans 12 amino acids. The V end lost 1 base, the J end lost 8 bases, and 8 bases lay between the germline ends.

The chain links TRBV6-5 to TRBJ1-3, with D maybe TRBD1 (6 bases). The length of the CDR3 is 14 residues. The germline gives CDR1 MNHEY, CDR2 SVGAGI. Trimming cost V 6 bases and J 1 base, with 10 bases left between them. Here the CDR3 reads CASRLTGSGNTIYF. The CDR3 DNA is TGTGCCAGCAGATTGACAGGTTCTGGAAACACCATATATTTT.

The chain is built from TRBV28 and TRBJ2-3, with 11 bases identical to TRBD2. Germline V gene lookup returns CDR1 MDHEN and CDR2 SYDVKM. Trimming at V came to 3 bases and at J to 6 bases, leaving 8 bases not matched to a gene. The CDR3 length is 16 residues. The CDR3 DNA reads TGTGCCAGCAGTTTCTTAGCGGGGGGGGACTTTGATACGCAGTATTTT. Encoded protein: CASSFLAGGDFDTQYF. The full variable domain, with the rest looked up from reference TRBV28 and TRBJ2-3, is DVKVTQSSRYLVKRTGEKVFLECVQDMDHENMFWYRQDPGLGLRLIYFSYDVKMKEKGDIPEGYSVSREKKERFSLILESASTNQTSMYLCASSFLAGGDFDTQYFGPGTRLTVL.

This chain uses TRBV15 with TRBJ1-1; 8 bases are a match to TRBD1. Germline CDR1 and CDR2: LNHNV and YYDKDF (reference sequence). V lost 3 bases and J lost 4; bases outside the gene matches: 1. CDR3 length equals 13 residues. CDR3 DNA: TGTGCCACCAGCAGTACAGGGGGCACTGAAGCTTTCTTT. Its translation: CATSSTGGTEAFF.

V usage is TRBV11-2 and J usage is TRBJ1-1; TRBD1 might be the D (5 bases). CDR1 is SGHAT and CDR2 is FQNNGV in the germline V gene. Trimming removed 2 bases from V and 7 bases from J, with 11 bases in between. The CDR3 consists of 13 residues. The CDR3 bases are TGTGCCAGCAGCTTAAAGGAGGGGCTTGAAGCTTTCTTT. This translates into CASSLKEGLEAFF.

The CDR3 DNA reads TGTGCCAGCAGTTTATGGGACAGACCTAACTATGGCTACACCTTC. Its translation is CASSLWDRPNYGYTF. This chain joins TRBV28 and TRBJ1-2; D possibly corresponds to TRBD1 (6 bases). The V gene's germline CDR1 is MDHEN and CDR2 SYDVKM. Trimming removed 0 bases from V and 0 bases from J, with 8 bases in between. This CDR3 region has 15 residues.

The chain has TRBV6-2 or TRBV6-3 and TRBJ2-1; a weak D match, TRBD2 (7 bases). The V gene's germline CDR1 is MNHEY and CDR2 SVGEGT. The CDR3 contains 18 residues. The V end lost 0 bases, the J end lost 8 bases, and 23 bases lay between the germline ends. The CDR3 DNA reads TGTGCCAGCAGTTACTCTCTGGGCGGGGGCCAAGCTACCTATGAGCAGTTCTTC. This encodes CASSYSLGGGQATYEQFF.

The chain is built from TRBV6-5 and TRBJ1-1, with D perhaps TRBD1 (6 bases). V lost 4 bases, J lost 0 bases, and 12 bases lay in between. There are 15 residues in the CDR3. From germline, CDR1 is MNHEY and CDR2 SVGAGI. For the CDR3, the DNA is TGTGCCAGCAGTTTTCGGGGGGCGATGAACACTGAAGCTTTCTTT. This codes for CASSFRGAMNTEAFF.

The chain has TRBV27 and TRBJ2-7; TRBD1 agrees at 7 bases. Germline V gives CDR1 MNHEY, CDR2 SMNVEV (reference sequence). The CDR3 covers 15 residues. V trimming: 4 bases; J trimming: 0 bases; junction bases outside the gene matches: 6. The CDR3 loop is CASSSRGSSSYEQYF. The CDR3 nucleotides read TGTGCCAGCAGTTCCAGGGGGTCGAGCTCCTACGAGCAGTACTTC.

This chain connects TRBV6-4 to TRBJ2-1; 8 positions agree with TRBD2. The trim removed 0 bases at V and 8 bases at J, leaving 9 bases unmatched. The CDR3 has 16 amino acids. Germline lookup yields CDR1 MRHNA and CDR2 SNTAGT. This chain's CDR3 is CASSDSVAGSGDEQFF. In nucleotides, the CDR3 is TGTGCCAGCAGTGACTCGGTAGCGGGAAGCGGGGATGAGCAGTTCTTC.

This clone showed up just a few times. The rearrangement joins TRBV6-5 to TRBJ2-2; 9 bases are a match to TRBD1. V lost 6 bases and J lost 6; bases outside the gene matches: 5. The CDR3 runs 14 residues. From germline, CDR1 is MNHEY and CDR2 SVGAGI. The CDR3 here is CASRGQGWAGELFF. CDR3 nucleotide sequence: TGTGCCAGCAGGGGACAGGGCTGGGCCGGGGAGCTGTTTTTT.

Only a few counts were recorded for this clone. The rearrangement joins TRBV12-3 or TRBV12-4 to TRBJ1-2, with D hard to call. The germline V and J ends were trimmed by 7 bases and 6 bases, with 12 bases remaining between them. The CDR3 extends over 12 amino acids. This CDR3 reads CASIRGSHGYTF. CDR3 sequence (DNA): TGTGCCAGCATCCGGGGATCACATGGCTACACCTTC.

The rearrangement joins TRBV28 to TRBJ1-2; the match to TRBD1 covers 7 bases. Per the germline V gene, CDR1 is MDHEN and CDR2 is SYDVKM. J was trimmed by 8 bases and V by 8 bases; bases with no gene match: 8. The length of the CDR3 is 12 residues. The CDR3 nucleotides read TGTGCCAGCGGACTACAGGGGTCAGGCTACACCTTC. Translation: CASGLQGSGYTF.